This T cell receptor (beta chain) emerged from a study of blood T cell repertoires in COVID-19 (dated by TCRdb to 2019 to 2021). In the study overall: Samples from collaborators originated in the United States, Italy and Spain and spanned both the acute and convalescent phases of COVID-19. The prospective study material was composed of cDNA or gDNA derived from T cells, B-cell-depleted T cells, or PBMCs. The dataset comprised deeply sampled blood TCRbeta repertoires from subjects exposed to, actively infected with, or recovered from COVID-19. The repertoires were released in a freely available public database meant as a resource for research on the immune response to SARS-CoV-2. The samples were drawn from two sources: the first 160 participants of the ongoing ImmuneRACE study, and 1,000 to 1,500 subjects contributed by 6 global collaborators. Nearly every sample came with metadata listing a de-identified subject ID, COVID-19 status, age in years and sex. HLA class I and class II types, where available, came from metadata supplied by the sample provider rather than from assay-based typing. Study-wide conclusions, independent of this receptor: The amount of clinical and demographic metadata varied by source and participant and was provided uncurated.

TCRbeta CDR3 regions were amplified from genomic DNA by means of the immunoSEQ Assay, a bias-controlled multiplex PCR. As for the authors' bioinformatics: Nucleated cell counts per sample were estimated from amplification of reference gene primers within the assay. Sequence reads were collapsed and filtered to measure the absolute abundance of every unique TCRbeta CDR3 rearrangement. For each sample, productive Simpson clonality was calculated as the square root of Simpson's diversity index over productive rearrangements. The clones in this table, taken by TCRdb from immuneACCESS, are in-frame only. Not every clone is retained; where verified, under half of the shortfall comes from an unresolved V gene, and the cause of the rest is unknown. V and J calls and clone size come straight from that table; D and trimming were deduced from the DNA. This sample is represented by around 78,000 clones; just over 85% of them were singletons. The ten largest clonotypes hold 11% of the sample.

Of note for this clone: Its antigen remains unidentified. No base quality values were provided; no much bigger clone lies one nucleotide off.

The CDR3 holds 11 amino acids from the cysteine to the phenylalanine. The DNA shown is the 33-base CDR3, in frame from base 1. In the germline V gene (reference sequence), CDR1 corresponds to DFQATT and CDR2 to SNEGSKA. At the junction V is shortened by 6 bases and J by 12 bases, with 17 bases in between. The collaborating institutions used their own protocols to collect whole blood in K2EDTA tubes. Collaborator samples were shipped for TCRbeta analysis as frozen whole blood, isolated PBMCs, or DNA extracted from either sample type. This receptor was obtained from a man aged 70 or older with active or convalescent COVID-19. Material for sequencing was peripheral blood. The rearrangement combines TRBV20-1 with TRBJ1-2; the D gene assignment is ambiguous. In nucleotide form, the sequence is TGCAGTGCCCCTCGGGAGGTGCGAGACACCTTC. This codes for CSAPREVRDTF.